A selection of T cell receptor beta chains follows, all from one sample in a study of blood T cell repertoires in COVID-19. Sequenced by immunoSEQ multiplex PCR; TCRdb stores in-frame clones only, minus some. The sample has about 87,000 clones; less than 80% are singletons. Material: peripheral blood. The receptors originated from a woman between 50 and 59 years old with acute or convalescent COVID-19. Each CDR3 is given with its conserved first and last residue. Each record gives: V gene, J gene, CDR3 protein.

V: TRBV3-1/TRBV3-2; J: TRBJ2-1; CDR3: CASSQESGTGDYNEQFF
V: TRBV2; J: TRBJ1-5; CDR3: CASRTGIISQPQHF
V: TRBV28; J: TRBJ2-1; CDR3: CASSLLSNEQFF
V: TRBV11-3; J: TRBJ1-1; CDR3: CATPRSETGVITGAFF
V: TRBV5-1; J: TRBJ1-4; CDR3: CASSFGFPEKLFF
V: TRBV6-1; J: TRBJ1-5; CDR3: CASSVQQGAFNQPQHF
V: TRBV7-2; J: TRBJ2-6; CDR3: CASSFAGLSGANVLTF
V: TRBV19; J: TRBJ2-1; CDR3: CASSIIGDEQFF
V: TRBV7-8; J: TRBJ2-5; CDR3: CASSLDGQGGETQYF
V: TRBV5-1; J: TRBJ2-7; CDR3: CASTLNGGQASYEQYF
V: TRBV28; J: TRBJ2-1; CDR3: CASTSRGLAPVDEQFF
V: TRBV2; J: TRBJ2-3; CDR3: CASSLNGLAASTDTQYF
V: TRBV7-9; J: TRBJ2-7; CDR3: CASSLSGGRYEQYF
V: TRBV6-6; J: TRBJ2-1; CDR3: CASSPDRVSYNEQFF
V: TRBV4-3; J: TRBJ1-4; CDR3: CASSQARQGPKLFF
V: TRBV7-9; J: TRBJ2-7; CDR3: CASSLGGGTVSNEQYF
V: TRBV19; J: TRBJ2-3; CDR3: CASRKVGGTDTQYF
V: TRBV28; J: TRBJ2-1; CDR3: CASSLLVSGGSNEQFF
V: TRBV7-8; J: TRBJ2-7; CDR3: CASSSVAGGYEQYF
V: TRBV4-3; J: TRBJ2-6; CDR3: CASSQTGASSSGANVLTF
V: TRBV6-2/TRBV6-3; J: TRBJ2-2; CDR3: CASSYDVDQGRVSTGELFF
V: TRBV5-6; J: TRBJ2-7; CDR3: CASSFWRVPYEQYF
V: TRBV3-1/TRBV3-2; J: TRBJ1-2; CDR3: CASSQLTRPQRLDYGYTF
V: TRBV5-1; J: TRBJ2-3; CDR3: CASSASRAGGSTQYF
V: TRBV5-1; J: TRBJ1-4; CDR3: CASSPHGTGETTNEKLFF
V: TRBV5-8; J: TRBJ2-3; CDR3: CASSSMLAGVPTDTQYF
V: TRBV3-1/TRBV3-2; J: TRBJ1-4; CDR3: CASSPPGGGKEKLFF
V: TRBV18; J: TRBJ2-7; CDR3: CASSQTTSGVSYEQYF
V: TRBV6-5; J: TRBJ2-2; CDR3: CASTRRGNTGELFF
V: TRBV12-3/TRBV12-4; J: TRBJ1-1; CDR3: CASRWTDTEAFF
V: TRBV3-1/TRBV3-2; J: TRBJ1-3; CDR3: CASSQVGGSGNTIYF
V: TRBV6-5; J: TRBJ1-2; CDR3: CASSPLDGGGYTF
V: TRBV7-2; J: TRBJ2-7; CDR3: CASSFVEGAGEQYF
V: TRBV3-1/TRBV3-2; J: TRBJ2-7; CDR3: CASSQVGLAGAYEQYF
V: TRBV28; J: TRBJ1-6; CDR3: CASTPGGAGVGAPLHF
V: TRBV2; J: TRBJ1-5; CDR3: CASSETRNSNQPQHF
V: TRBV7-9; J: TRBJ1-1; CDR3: CASSQTENTEAFF
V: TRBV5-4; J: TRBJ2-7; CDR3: CASSLGTGGPYEQYF
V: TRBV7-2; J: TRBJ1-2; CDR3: CASSVRDRDGYTF
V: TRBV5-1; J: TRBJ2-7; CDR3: CPRRRAGGGDEQYF
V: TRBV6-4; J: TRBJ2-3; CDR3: CASSEGLLDTQYF
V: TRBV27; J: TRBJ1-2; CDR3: CASKLTGSNYGYTF
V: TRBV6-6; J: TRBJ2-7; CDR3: CASGEYEQYF
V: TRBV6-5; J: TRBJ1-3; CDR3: CASSSGTVSGNTIYF
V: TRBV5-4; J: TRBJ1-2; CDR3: CASSSGLNYGYTF
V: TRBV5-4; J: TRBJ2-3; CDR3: CASSRQTGYGTDTQYF
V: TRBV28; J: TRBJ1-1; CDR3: CASRQPGQGEAFF
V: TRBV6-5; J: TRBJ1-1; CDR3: CASSYSAQLNTEAFF